The 27 T cell receptor beta chains presented below share a single source sample, sequenced in a study of siplizumab effects on memory and regulatory T cells. Sequenced by immunoSEQ multiplex PCR; TCRdb stores in-frame clones only, minus some. This table holds roughly 56,000 clones, over 90% found once. The sequencing sample was made of CD8+ T cells sorted from blood. Receptor source: a human donor in good health.

The V and J genes are TRBV28 and TRBJ1-5; the D is unclear. Deletions cut 4 bases from V and 0 bases from J, with 13 bases between. This CDR3 spans 16 amino acids. CDR1 is MDHEN, CDR2 SYDVKM, per germline. The CDR3 loop is CASSSLIGYSNQPQHF. For the CDR3, the DNA is TGTGCCAGCAGTTCCCTGATCGGTTATAGCAATCAGCCCCAGCATTTT.

The chain joins TRBV5-6 to TRBJ2-3, with a weak D call TRBD2 (5 bases). With 2 bases removed from V and 0 bases from J, the gap between germline ends came to 10 bases. The CDR3 runs 15 residues. Germline V gene data show CDR1 as SGHDT and CDR2 as YYEEEE. This chain's CDR3 is CASSFGLSSTDTQYF. CDR3 in DNA: TGTGCCAGCAGCTTTGGACTCTCTAGCACAGATACGCAGTATTTT.

The chain joins TRBV7-8 to TRBJ2-7; D might be TRBD2 (6 bases). V was shortened by 1 base and J by 4 bases, with 11 bases between the two germline ends. The germline CDR1 and CDR2 sequences are SGHVS and FQNEAQ. This CDR3 is 14 amino acids long. This CDR3 reads CASSLGSGGYEQYF. DNA of the CDR3: TGTGCCAGCAGCTTAGGTAGCGGAGGTTACGAGCAGTACTTC.

This chain links TRBV4-1 with TRBJ2-1; TRBD2 matches 10 bases. The CDR3 spans 17 residues. CDR1 is MGHRA, CDR2 YSYEKL, per germline. Losses at the gene ends were 6 bases for V and 2 bases for J; bases not matched to a gene: 10. CDR3 sequence (DNA): TGCGCCAGCAGACTAGCGGGATTAACCTCCCCCTACAATGAGCAGTTCTTC. Encoded protein: CASRLAGLTSPYNEQFF.

The J gene is TRBJ2-5, the V gene TRBV29-1, with D unresolved. CDR1 and CDR2 from the germline V gene are SQVTM and ANQGSEA. Deletions cut 4 bases from V and 5 bases from J, with 17 bases between. The CDR3 covers 14 residues. This CDR3 is CSVAPPVTLETQYF. CDR3 sequence (DNA): TGCAGCGTTGCGCCTCCGGTAACCTTGGAGACCCAGTACTTC.

This clone was counted once. V and J are TRBV19 and TRBJ1-1; D remains ambiguous. CDR1 and CDR2 from the germline V gene are LNHDA and SQIVND (reference sequence). The CDR3 covers 14 residues. Deletions cut 1 base from V and 1 base from J, with 7 bases between. The CDR3 sequence is CASSIGPGNTEAFF. The CDR3 coding sequence is TGTGCCAGTAGTATAGGGCCGGGGAACACTGAAGCTTTCTTT.

This rearrangement joins TRBV11-3 to TRBJ2-7, with D unclear. Germline values: CDR1 SGHNT, CDR2 YENEEA. Trimming took off 5 bases at V and 7 bases at J, with 9 bases between the two ends. The CDR3 spans 11 residues. CDR3 in amino acids: CASSHYDEQYF. The CDR3 bases are TGTGCCAGCAGCCACTACGATGAGCAGTACTTC.

The genes are TRBV19 and TRBJ2-1; the match to TRBD2 covers 11 bases. This CDR3 comprises 15 residues. Per the germline V gene, CDR1 is LNHDA and CDR2 is SQIVND (reference sequence). With 3 bases clipped from V and 8 bases from J, the junction kept 6 bases outside the gene matches. The CDR3 bases are TGTGCCAGTAGTATCATACTAGCGGGAGTCTATGAGCAGTTCTTC. It encodes CASSIILAGVYEQFF.

This clone was found once. This chain connects TRBV25-1 to TRBJ2-7; a weak D match, TRBD1 (5 bases). CDR3 length: 16 amino acids. V lost 3 bases and J 0 bases, leaving 15 bases between the germline ends. CDR1 is MGHDK, CDR2 SYGVNS, per germline. The CDR3 region has the DNA TGTGCCAGCAGTGACTGGGGCCCCACCTCCTCCTACGAGCAGTACTTC. Its translation is CASSDWGPTSSYEQYF.

J is TRBJ2-5 and V is TRBV6-5; D remains unclear. CDR3 length equals 15 residues. From germline, CDR1 is MNHEY and CDR2 SVGAGI. V dropped 0 bases and J dropped 5 bases, with 13 bases sitting between them. The CDR3 nucleotides are TGTGCCAGCAGTTACTCGACGGCTACCGGGGAGACCCAGTACTTC. This codes for CASSYSTATGETQYF.

The J gene is TRBJ2-7, the V gene TRBV7-2, with TRBD1 matching 9 bases. The CDR3 totals 15 residues. CDR1 and CDR2 (germline): SGHTA, FQGNSA. Trimming cost V 5 bases and J 0 bases; bases outside gene matches: 5. The CDR3 spells CASSPRDRVSYEQYF. The CDR3 bases are TGTGCCAGCAGCCCGAGGGACAGGGTCTCCTACGAGCAGTACTTC.

The rearrangement joins TRBV5-6 to TRBJ2-1; D unclear. Trimming removed 6 bases from V and 4 bases from J, with 5 bases in between. Germline V CDR1 and CDR2: SGHDT, YYEEEE. The CDR3 consists of 11 residues. The CDR3 nucleotides read TGTGCCAGCAACAGTTACAATGAGCAGTTCTTC. Encoded protein: CASNSYNEQFF.

V is TRBV9 and J is TRBJ2-1, with 7 bases identical to TRBD1. Germline V gene lookup returns CDR1 SGDLS and CDR2 YYNGEE. This CDR3 is built from 12 residues. Trimming took 4 bases from V and 7 from J; bases not matched to a gene: 2. CDR3 nucleotide sequence: TGTGCCAGCAGCTTACAGGGGAATGAGCAGTTCTTC. This codes for CASSLQGNEQFF.

The J gene is TRBJ1-3, the V gene TRBV5-1; D gene unclear. The CDR3 spans 14 residues. The ends were cut back, 0 bases at V and 2 bases at J, with 6 bases in the middle. Germline V gene data show CDR1 as SGHRS and CDR2 as YFSETQ. CDR3 sequence: CASSLERTGNTIYF. DNA of the CDR3: TGCGCCAGCAGCTTGGAGCGGACTGGAAACACCATATATTTT.

The rearrangement uses TRBV19 and TRBJ2-1; 11 bases are a match to TRBD2. Germline trimming cut 1 base from V and 7 bases from J; bases unmatched to any gene: 9. The CDR3 contains 17 residues. CDR1 and CDR2 from the germline V gene are LNHDA and SQIVND (reference sequence). The CDR3 spells CASSIVQLAGVDNEQFF. DNA for the CDR3: TGTGCCAGTAGTATAGTCCAACTAGCGGGAGTAGATAATGAGCAGTTCTTC.

The chain is built from TRBV11-2 and TRBJ2-7, with TRBD1 identical over 8 bases. The CDR3 is 15 amino acids. CDR1 is SGHAT, CDR2 FQNNGV, per germline. V shed 6 bases, J shed 5 bases, and the junction held 12 bases outside the gene matches. In nucleotides, the CDR3 is TGTGCCAGCAGATCAACCAGGGGGCGGGTCGACGAGCAGTACTTC. Translating gives CASRSTRGRVDEQYF.

The chain uses TRBV5-1 and TRBJ2-7; 10 bases align to TRBD1. The germline V gene encodes CDR1 SGHRS and CDR2 YFSETQ. The CDR3 sequence is 14 residues long. After removal of 4 bases from V and 3 bases from J, the junction contained 4 bases not matched to a gene. The CDR3 region has the DNA TGCGCCAGCAGCCTGGGACAGGGGCGCTACGAGCAGTACTTC. Its translation is CASSLGQGRYEQYF.

This clone was seen only once. This chain links TRBV11-3 with TRBJ2-3, with a possible D match to TRBD2 (6 bases). The V end was cut by 2 bases, the J end by 5 bases, with 20 bases between. The CDR3 consists of 17 residues. From germline, CDR1 is SGHNT and CDR2 YENEEA. The CDR3 region is CASSLQYGGTAEDTQYF. CDR3 nucleotide sequence: TGTGCCAGCAGCTTACAATACGGGGGAACAGCCGAAGATACGCAGTATTTT.

V and J are TRBV30 and TRBJ1-5, with a weak D call TRBD1 (6 bases). The germline CDR1 and CDR2 sequences are GTSNPN and SVGIG (reference sequence). Trimming left V 0 bases short and J 1 base short, with 10 bases between. The CDR3 spans 15 residues. CDR3 bases: TGTGCCTGGAGTGTACTGGGACAAAGCAATCAGCCCCAGCATTTT. Translating it yields CAWSVLGQSNQPQHF.

The V call is TRBV6-5, the J call TRBJ2-3; D ambiguous. Deletions cut 2 bases from V and 3 bases from J, with 9 bases between. The germline gives CDR1 MNHEY, CDR2 SVGAGI. The CDR3 has 14 residues. CDR3 in DNA: TGTGCCAGCAGTTACGGTCGGAGTACAGATACGCAGTATTTT. It specifies CASSYGRSTDTQYF.

This chain joins TRBV19 and TRBJ1-2; TRBD1 agrees at 8 bases. The CDR3 is 17 residues long. Germline values: CDR1 LNHDA, CDR2 SQIVND (reference sequence). V trimming: 4 bases; J trimming: 0 bases; junction bases outside the gene matches: 10. CDR3 DNA sequence: TGTGCCAGTAGTACCGGACAGGGCCCGCGGACTAACTATGGCTACACCTTC. Translating gives CASSTGQGPRTNYGYTF. Using reference TRBV19 and TRBJ1-2 for the parts outside the CDR3, the full variable domain is DGGITQSPKYLFRKEGQNVTLSCEQNLNHDAMYWYRQDPGQGLRLIYYSQIVNDFQKGDIAEGYSVSREKKESFPLTVTSAQKNPTAFYLCASSTGQGPRTNYGYTFGSGTRLTVV.

The V gene is TRBV28, the J gene TRBJ2-7; 9 bases fit TRBD1. Germline lookup yields CDR1 MDHEN and CDR2 SYDVKM. The CDR3 consists of 15 residues. V lost 3 bases and J lost 0; bases outside the gene matches: 3. CDR3 nucleotides: TGTGCCAGCAGTTTTTCGGGACAGGGCTCCTACGAGCAGTACTTC. Its translation: CASSFSGQGSYEQYF.

A word on this clone: The junction departs from the called germline gene at one end, perhaps through a read error. The DNA for the CDR3 is TGTGCTAGCAGCCTGGGGACAGGGTTCTACGAGCAGTACTTC. Translated: CASSLGTGFYEQYF. The J gene is TRBJ2-7, the V gene TRBV7-7; 9 bases are a match to TRBD1. CDR3 length: 14 residues. Germline V gene sequence: CDR1 SSHAT, CDR2 FNYEAQ (reference sequence). Variable domain in full (rest from reference TRBV7-7 and TRBJ2-7): GAGVSQSPRYKVTKRGQDVTLRCDPISSHATLYWYQQALGQGPEFLTYFNYEAQPDKSGLPSDRFSAERPEGSISTLTIQRTEQRDSAMYRCASSLGTGFYEQYFGPGTRLTVT.

The chain joins TRBV2 to TRBJ2-7; D is ambiguous. CDR1 and CDR2 (germline): SNHLY, FYNNEI. Trimming took 4 bases from V and 2 from J, leaving 6 bases between them. The CDR3 is made up of 12 amino acids. The CDR3 here is CASSGSTYEQYF. The CDR3 DNA follows: TGTGCCAGCAGTGGGAGTACCTACGAGCAGTACTTC.

The CDR3 coding sequence is TGTGCCAGCAGCGATGGGGGCGATGGCTACACCTTC. Its protein is CASSDGGDGYTF. This chain uses TRBV9 with TRBJ1-2, with a possible D match to TRBD1 (6 bases). V was cut by 3 bases and J by 6 bases, with 9 bases left in between. This CDR3 has 12 amino acids. Germline loops: CDR1 SGDLS, CDR2 YYNGEE.

The chain links TRBV2 to TRBJ1-2; 7 positions match TRBD1. This CDR3 is 14 amino acids long. V lost 8 bases and J lost 3; bases outside the gene matches: 9. The germline gives CDR1 SNHLY, CDR2 FYNNEI. CDR3 sequence reads: CASSLTGTDYGYTF. The CDR3 DNA reads TGTGCCAGCTCCTTGACAGGGACGGACTATGGCTACACCTTC.

The rearrangement joins TRBV4-3 to TRBJ2-2; maybe TRBD2 (6 bases). This CDR3 is built from 16 residues. Per the germline V gene, CDR1 is LGHNA and CDR2 is YSLEER. V lost 0 bases, J lost 4 bases, and 12 bases lay in between. The CDR3 is CASSQDYLEGTGELFF. CDR3 DNA sequence: TGCGCCAGCAGCCAAGATTACCTGGAGGGCACCGGGGAGCTGTTTTTT.